This T cell receptor beta chain was captured in a study of OX40 agonist ivuxolimab in advanced cancers. Whole-study context: One patient with hepatocellular carcinoma and two with cutaneous melanoma, three in all, had partial responses. Findings and limits, study-wide: At doses 0.1 to 3.0 mg/kg, CD4+ and CD8+ clones expanded. Averaged across samples, CD8+ T cells carried more expanded clones than CD4+ did.

The CDR3 is 13 amino acids. V was trimmed by 3 bases and J by 4 bases, leaving 12 bases between them. Looked up from germline, CDR1 is GTSNPN and CDR2 is SVGIG (reference sequence). The investigators sampled blood at baseline, at cycle 4 day 1, and at cycle 7 day 1. Using immunoSEQ multiplex PCR, the repertoire was profiled, and TCRdb retains in-frame clones only, with some absent. There are under 100,000 clones in the sample; under 90% occur only once, and about 0.51% lies in the top ten. Details on this clone: Antigen unknown.

This receptor was identified in an adult with an advanced solid tumor such as melanoma, head and neck, liver or kidney cancer. Sequenced here: CD4+ or CD8+ T cells sorted from blood, sampled in a trial of the OX40 agonist ivuxolimab. This sequence joins TRBV30 and TRBJ1-1; possibly TRBD1 for D (6 bases). The CDR3: CAWSTGSRTEAFF. The CDR3 coding sequence is TGTGCCTGGAGCACAGGGAGCCGCACTGAAGCTTTCTTT. Supplemented by reference TRBV30 and TRBJ1-1, the full variable domain reads SQTIHQWPATLVQPVGSPLSLECTVEGTSNPNLYWYRQAAGRGLQLLFYSVGIGQISSEVPQNLSASRPQDRQFILSSKKLLLSDSGFYLCAWSTGSRTEAFFGQGTRLTVV.